This TCR beta chain came from a study of T cells in Graves' hyperthyroidism and ophthalmopathy. Study findings and constraints: Clonotypes that were expanded in thyroid above 0.001 mostly appeared in blood too.

Losses at the gene ends were 3 bases for V and 5 bases for J; bases not matched to a gene: 15. The CDR3 has 17 residues. Germline V CDR1 and CDR2: SGHVS, FQNEAQ. In its sample, this clonotype was seen many times. Its antigen remains unknown. Newly diagnosed patients aged 18 to 65 had hyperthyroidism of under 2 months' duration. Patients were excluded because of uncontrolled infection, other autoimmune disease, pregnancy or lactation. Template material for amplifying TCR beta CDR3 regions consisted of RNA transcripts. RT-PCR in the first round (using the HTBI primer set) targeted the TCR CDR3. Each CDR3 protein is one row after TCRdb ran MiXCR on the multiplex PCR reads. The repertoire holds around 350,000 distinct CDR3 sequences, over 15% seen once, with around 3.6% in the top ten.

Material for sequencing was blood. This sequence originates from a woman aged 18-29 years with Graves' hyperthyroidism. J is TRBJ2-5 and V is TRBV7-8; TRBD1 agrees at 7 bases. In DNA form, the CDR3 reads TGTGCCAGCAGCTTTTACCCAGACAGGGTTGGTATGGAGACCCAGTACTTC. Protein product: CASSFYPDRVGMETQYF.